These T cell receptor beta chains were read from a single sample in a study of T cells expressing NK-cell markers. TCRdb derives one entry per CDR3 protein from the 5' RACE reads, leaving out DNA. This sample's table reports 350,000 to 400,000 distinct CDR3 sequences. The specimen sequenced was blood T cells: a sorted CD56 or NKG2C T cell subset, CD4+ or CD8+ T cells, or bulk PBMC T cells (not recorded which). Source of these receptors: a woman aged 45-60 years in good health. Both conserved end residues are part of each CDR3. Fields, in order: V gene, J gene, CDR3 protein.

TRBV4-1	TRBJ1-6	CASSHLRQGGNSPLHF
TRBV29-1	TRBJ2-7	CSVGAGLADYEQYF
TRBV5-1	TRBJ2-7	CASSSNRGTEQYF
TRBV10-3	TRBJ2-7	CAIATGATYEQYF
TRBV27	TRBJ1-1	CASSQTGWTEAFF
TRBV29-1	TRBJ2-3	CSVPGRGTDTQYF
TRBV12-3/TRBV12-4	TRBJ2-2	CASSSSSAPGELFF
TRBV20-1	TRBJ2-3	CSAIGFEDTQYF
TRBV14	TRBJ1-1	CASSQSGGTNTEAFF
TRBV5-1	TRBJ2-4	CASSFWTGDSDKNIQYF
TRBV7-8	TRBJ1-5	CASNQEEGGLRPQHF
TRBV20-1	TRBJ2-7	CSAYRGNEQYF
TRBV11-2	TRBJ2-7	CASSHLQGSYEQYF
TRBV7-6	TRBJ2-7	CASSIPTSGFDEQYF
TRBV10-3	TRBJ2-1	CAISESVLADNNEQFF
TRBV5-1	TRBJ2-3	CASITQPGTSTDTQYF
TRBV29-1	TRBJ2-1	CSHDRLAGANEQFF
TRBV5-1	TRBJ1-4	CASSLDRGAATNEKLFF
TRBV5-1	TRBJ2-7	CASSILPTRDEQYF
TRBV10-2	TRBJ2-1	CASSEGLPYNEQFF
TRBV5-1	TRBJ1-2	CASSGGTNYGYTF
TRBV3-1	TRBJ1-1	CASTSVGYTEAFF
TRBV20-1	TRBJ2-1	CSARVDSGSNEQFF
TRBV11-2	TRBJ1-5	CASSLDSPTDSKHF
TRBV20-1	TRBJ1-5	CSARGQVGGNQPQHF
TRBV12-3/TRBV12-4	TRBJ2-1	CASSFGLAGVTEQFF
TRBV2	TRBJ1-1	CASSERGFSTEAFF
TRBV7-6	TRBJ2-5	CASKAGLEVIETQYF